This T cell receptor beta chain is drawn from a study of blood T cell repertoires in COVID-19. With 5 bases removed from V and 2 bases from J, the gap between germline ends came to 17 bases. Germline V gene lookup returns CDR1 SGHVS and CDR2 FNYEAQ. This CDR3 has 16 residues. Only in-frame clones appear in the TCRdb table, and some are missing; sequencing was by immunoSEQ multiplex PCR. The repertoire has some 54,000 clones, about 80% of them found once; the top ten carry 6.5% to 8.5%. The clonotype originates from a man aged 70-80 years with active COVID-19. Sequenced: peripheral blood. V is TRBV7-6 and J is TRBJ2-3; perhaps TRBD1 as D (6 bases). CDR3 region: CASSDRTALLTDTQYF. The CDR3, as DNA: TGTGCCAGCAGCGATCGGACAGCACTACTCACAGATACGCAGTATTTT.